The 6 T cell receptor beta chains below were found in one sample sequenced in a study of blood T cell repertoires in COVID-19. The table came from immunoSEQ multiplex PCR; TCRdb's copy has only in-frame clones and leaves some out. The table records hundreds of thousands of clones, around 91% of them present only once. The sequencing input was PBMCs or T cells enriched from blood (not recorded which). The receptors were sampled from a woman aged 18-35 years who had recovered from COVID-19.

The chain joins TRBV9 to TRBJ1-4; unclear D gene. The CDR3 is 14 residues long. V was trimmed by 0 bases and J by 5 bases, leaving 8 bases between them. Germline loops: CDR1 SGDLS, CDR2 YYNGEE. The CDR3 coding sequence is TGTGCCAGCAGCGTAGACGGGTCAAATGAAAAACTGTTTTTT. This codes for CASSVDGSNEKLFF.

This clone occurred once. This chain links TRBV15 with TRBJ2-1; D is unresolved. CDR3 length equals 13 residues. Per the germline V gene, CDR1 is LNHNV and CDR2 is YYDKDF (reference sequence). V dropped 5 bases and J dropped 8 bases, with 13 bases sitting between them. The CDR3 DNA sequence: TGTGCCACCAGCCTCCGGGTTCTCGATGAGCAGTTCTTC. Amino acids: CATSLRVLDEQFF. Using reference TRBV15 and TRBJ2-1 for the parts outside the CDR3, the full variable domain is DAMVIQNPRYQVTQFGKPVTLSCSQTLNHNVMYWYQQKSSQAPKLLFHYYDKDFNNEADTPDNFQSRRPNTSFCFLDIRSPGLGDTAMYLCATSLRVLDEQFFGPGTRLTVL.

This clone was counted once. This sequence joins TRBV12-3 or TRBV12-4 and TRBJ2-2, with D unclear. The CDR3 has 12 amino acids. V shed 6 bases and J shed 1 base, with 3 bases lying between them. CDR3 region: CASSWNTGELFF. As DNA, the CDR3 is TGTGCCAGCAGCTGGAACACCGGGGAGCTGTTTTTT.

The gene calls are TRBV21-1 and TRBJ2-3; the table gives TRBD2 as D, unverified against the DNA. TRBV21-1 is a pseudogene segment. The CDR3 consists of 21 residues. The CDR3 loop is CASRPSREGRGGHVNADTQYF. CDR3 coding DNA: TGTGCCAGCAGACCCAGCCGTGAAGGGCGGGGGGGCCACGTTAACGCAGATACGCAGTATTTT.

V gene TRBV19 combines with J gene TRBJ2-3; 11 bases match TRBD1. The CDR3 consists of 15 residues. Losses at the gene ends were 4 bases for V and 4 bases for J; bases not matched to a gene: 4. The germline V gene encodes CDR1 LNHDA and CDR2 SQIVND (reference sequence). In DNA, the CDR3 is TGTGCCAGTAGTACCTGGGACAGGGGGGCAGATACGCAGTATTTT. This encodes CASSTWDRGADTQYF.

The chain is built from TRBV10-3 and TRBJ1-3; D perhaps matches TRBD1 (6 bases). The CDR3 is 14 residues long. V shed 7 bases and J shed 8 bases, with 18 bases lying between them. Germline CDR1 and CDR2: ENHRY and SYGVKD. The CDR3: CAITRDIESDTIYF. The CDR3 coding sequence is TGTGCCATCACCCGGGACATCGAGTCGGACACCATATATTTT.